The 8 T cell receptor beta chains below all came from one sample that was sequenced in a study of T cell responses to AZD1222 COVID-19 vaccine. Sequencing was performed with immunoSEQ multiplex PCR; in TCRdb, only in-frame clones are kept and a portion is missing. The table lists about 120,000 clones, more than 80% of them singletons. The source material was peripheral blood, sampled on day 0 of AZD1222 vaccination. The receptors here all came from an adult in good health.

V and J are TRBV7-3 and TRBJ2-3, with 7 bases that match TRBD2. CDR1 is SGHTA and CDR2 is FQGTGA in the germline V gene. V was pared by 1 base and J by 1 base, with 8 bases of the junction left unmatched. The CDR3 has 17 amino acids. The chain's CDR3 is CASSLSSGYRGTDTQYF. The CDR3, as DNA: TGTGCCAGCAGCTTAAGTAGCGGGTATCGCGGCACAGATACGCAGTATTTT.

V and J are TRBV5-6 and TRBJ2-1; 7 bases map to TRBD1. The CDR3 covers 13 residues. Germline lookup yields CDR1 SGHDT and CDR2 YYEEEE. After removal of 4 bases from V and 4 bases from J, the junction contained 2 bases not matched to a gene. In nucleotides, the CDR3 is TGTGCCAGCAGCGGACAGGCTTACAATGAGCAGTTCTTC. This codes for CASSGQAYNEQFF.

This rearrangement joins TRBV5-1 to TRBJ1-4, with TRBD1 identical over 11 bases. V shed 4 bases and J 6 bases; nucleotides not matched to a gene: 2. Germline CDR1 is SGHRS and CDR2 is YFSETQ. The CDR3 consists of 14 residues. CDR3 residues: CASSGTGGYEKLFF. The CDR3 DNA follows: TGCGCCAGCAGCGGGACAGGGGGATATGAAAAACTGTTTTTT.

This chain uses TRBV24-1 with TRBJ2-3; TRBD2 matches 15 bases. The CDR3 totals 20 residues. Germline CDR1 reads KGHDR; CDR2 reads SFDVKD. J gave up 5 bases and V 7 bases, and 18 bases lay outside the gene matches. The CDR3 coding sequence is TGTGCCACCAGCTGGGCTCCCAGGGGGACTAGCGGGAGGTTCGGAGATACGCAGTATTTT. Translation: CATSWAPRGTSGRFGDTQYF.

The chain carries TRBV9 and TRBJ2-1; TRBD2 agrees at 12 bases. The CDR3 totals 17 residues. V was clipped by 3 bases and J by 4 bases; unmatched bases: 8. CDR1 is SGDLS, CDR2 YYNGEE, per germline. The CDR3 sequence: CASSAEQGLAGYNEQFF. The CDR3 DNA follows: TGTGCCAGCAGCGCCGAACAGGGACTAGCGGGTTACAATGAGCAGTTCTTC.

The chain recombines TRBV9 with TRBJ1-2; D unresolved. The V end lost 3 bases, the J end lost 0 bases, and 18 bases lay between the germline ends. Germline-derived CDR1 and CDR2 are SGDLS and YYNGEE. The CDR3 length is 17 residues. In nucleotides, the CDR3 is TGTGCCAGCAGCGGTCTGCTCCGAGACACCTCTAACTATGGCTACACCTTC. Amino acid sequence: CASSGLLRDTSNYGYTF.

The chain couples TRBV10-2 to TRBJ1-1; perhaps TRBD1 as D (5 bases). Germline-derived CDR1 and CDR2 are WSHSY and SAAADI. Deletions cut 8 bases from V and 6 bases from J, with 7 bases between. CDR3 length: 10 amino acids. Written as DNA, the CDR3 is TGCGCCAGCCGGGGCGCTGAAGCTTTCTTT. Its protein product is CASRGAEAFF.

The V and J genes are TRBV27 and TRBJ2-1; D possibly corresponds to TRBD2 (5 bases). Trimming shortened V by 6 bases and J by 7 bases, and 16 bases separated the two germline ends. This CDR3 region has 14 residues. Germline values: CDR1 MNHEY, CDR2 SMNVEV (reference sequence). DNA for the CDR3: TGTGCCAGCAGCCTGTCGGGGAGACGGAATGAGCAGTTCTTC. Its protein is CASSLSGRRNEQFF.